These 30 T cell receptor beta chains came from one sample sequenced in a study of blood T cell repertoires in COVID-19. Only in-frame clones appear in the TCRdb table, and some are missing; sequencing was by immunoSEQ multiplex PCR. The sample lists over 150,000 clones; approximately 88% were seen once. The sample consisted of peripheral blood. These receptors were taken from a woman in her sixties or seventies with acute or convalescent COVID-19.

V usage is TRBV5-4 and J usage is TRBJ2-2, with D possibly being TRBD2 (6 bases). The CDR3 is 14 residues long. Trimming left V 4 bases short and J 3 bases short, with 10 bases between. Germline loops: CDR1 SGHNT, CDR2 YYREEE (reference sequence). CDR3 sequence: CASSPGLYTGELFF. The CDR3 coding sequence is TGTGCCAGCAGCCCGGGACTTTACACCGGGGAGCTGTTTTTT.

The CDR3 DNA is TGTGCCAGTAGTATAGGGACAGCTAACACTGAAGCTTTCTTT. This codes for CASSIGTANTEAFF. The chain is built from TRBV19 and TRBJ1-1; perhaps TRBD1 as D (6 bases). The CDR3 is 14 amino acids. The germline V and J ends were trimmed by 1 base and 2 bases, with 8 bases remaining between them. Germline assignment: CDR1 LNHDA and CDR2 SQIVND (reference sequence).

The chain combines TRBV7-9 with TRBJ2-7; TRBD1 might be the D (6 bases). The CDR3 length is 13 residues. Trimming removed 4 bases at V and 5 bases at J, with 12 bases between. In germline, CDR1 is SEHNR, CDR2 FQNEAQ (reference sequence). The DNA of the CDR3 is TGTGCCAGCAGCTCCCAGCAGGGGAACGAGCAGTACTTC. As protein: CASSSQQGNEQYF.

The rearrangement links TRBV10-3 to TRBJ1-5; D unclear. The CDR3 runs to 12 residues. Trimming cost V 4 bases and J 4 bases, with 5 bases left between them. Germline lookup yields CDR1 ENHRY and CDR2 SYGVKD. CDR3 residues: CAISAVNQPQHF. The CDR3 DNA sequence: TGTGCCATCAGTGCTGTGAATCAGCCCCAGCATTTT.

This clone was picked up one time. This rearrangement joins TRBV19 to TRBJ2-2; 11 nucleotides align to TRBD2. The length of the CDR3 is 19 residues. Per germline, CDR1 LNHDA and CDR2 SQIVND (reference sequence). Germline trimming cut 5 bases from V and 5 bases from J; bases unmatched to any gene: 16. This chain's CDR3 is CASSRRTSGRSLGTGELFF. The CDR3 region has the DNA TGTGCCAGTAGTCGTAGGACTAGCGGGCGCAGCCTGGGAACCGGGGAGCTGTTTTTT.

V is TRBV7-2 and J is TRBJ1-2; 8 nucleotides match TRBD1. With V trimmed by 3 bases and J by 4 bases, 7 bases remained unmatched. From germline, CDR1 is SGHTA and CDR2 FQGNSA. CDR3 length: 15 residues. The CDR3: CASSLGQDRVYGYTF. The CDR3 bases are TGTGCCAGCAGCTTGGGACAGGATAGGGTCTATGGCTACACCTTC.

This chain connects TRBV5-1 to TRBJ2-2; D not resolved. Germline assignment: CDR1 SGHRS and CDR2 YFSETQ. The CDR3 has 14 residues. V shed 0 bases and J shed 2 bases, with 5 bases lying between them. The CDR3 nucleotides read TGCGCCAGCAGCTTGGGACTCAACACCGGGGAGCTGTTTTTT. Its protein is CASSLGLNTGELFF.

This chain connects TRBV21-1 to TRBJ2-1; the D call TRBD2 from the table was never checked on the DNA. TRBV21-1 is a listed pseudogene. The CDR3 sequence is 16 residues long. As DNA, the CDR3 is TGTGCCAGCAGCGTAGCGGGGGGGCAGGCATACAATGAGCAGTTCTTC. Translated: CASSVAGGQAYNEQFF.

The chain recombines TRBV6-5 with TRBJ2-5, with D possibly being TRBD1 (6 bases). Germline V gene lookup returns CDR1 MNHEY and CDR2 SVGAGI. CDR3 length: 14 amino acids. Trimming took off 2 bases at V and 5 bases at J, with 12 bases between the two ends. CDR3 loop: CASSYGERGETQYF. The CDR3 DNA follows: TGTGCCAGCAGTTACGGGGAGAGGGGGGAGACCCAGTACTTC.

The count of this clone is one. CDR3 sequence: CASSFLMDRANTEAFF. CDR3 nucleotides: TGTGCCAGCAGCTTTCTTATGGACAGGGCGAACACTGAAGCTTTCTTT. V usage is TRBV27 and J usage is TRBJ1-1; 8 bases are shared with TRBD1. The CDR3 spans 16 residues. Trimming cost V 6 bases and J 1 base; bases outside gene matches: 10. Germline CDR1 is MNHEY and CDR2 is SMNVEV (reference sequence).

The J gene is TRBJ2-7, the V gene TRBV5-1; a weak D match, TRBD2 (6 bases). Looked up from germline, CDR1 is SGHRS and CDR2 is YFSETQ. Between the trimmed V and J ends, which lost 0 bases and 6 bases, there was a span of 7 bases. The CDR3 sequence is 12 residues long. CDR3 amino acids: CASSLDGGEQYF. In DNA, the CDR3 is TGCGCCAGCAGCTTGGACGGGGGCGAGCAGTACTTC.

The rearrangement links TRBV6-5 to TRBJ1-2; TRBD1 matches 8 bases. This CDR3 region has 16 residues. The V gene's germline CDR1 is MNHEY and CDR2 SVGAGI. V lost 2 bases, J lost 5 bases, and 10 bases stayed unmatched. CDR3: CASSYREDREVYGYTF. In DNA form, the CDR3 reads TGTGCCAGCAGTTACCGAGAGGACAGGGAGGTATATGGCTACACCTTC.

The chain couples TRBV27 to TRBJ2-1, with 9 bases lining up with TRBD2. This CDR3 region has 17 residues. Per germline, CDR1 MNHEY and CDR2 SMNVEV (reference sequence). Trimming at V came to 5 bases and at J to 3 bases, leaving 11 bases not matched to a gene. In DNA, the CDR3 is TGTGCCAGCAGTCATTCCTCCCGCGGGGGGGTCTACAATGAGCAGTTCTTC. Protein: CASSHSSRGGVYNEQFF.

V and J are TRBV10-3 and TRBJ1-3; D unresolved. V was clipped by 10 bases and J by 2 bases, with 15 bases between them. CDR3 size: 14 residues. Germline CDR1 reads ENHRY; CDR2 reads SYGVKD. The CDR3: CATGEREAGNTIYF. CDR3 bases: TGTGCCACCGGAGAGAGGGAGGCTGGAAACACCATATATTTT.

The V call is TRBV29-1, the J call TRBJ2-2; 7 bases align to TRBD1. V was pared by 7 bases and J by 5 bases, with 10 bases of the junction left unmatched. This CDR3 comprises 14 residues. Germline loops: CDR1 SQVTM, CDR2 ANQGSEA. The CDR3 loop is CSADGQDGTGELFF. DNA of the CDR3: TGCAGCGCCGACGGACAGGACGGAACCGGGGAGCTGTTTTTT.

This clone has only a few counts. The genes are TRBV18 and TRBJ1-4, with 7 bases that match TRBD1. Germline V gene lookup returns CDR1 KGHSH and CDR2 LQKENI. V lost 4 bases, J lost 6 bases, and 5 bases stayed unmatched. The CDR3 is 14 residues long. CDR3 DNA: TGTGCCAGCTCACACCCTGGGACAGATGAAAAACTGTTTTTT. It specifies CASSHPGTDEKLFF.

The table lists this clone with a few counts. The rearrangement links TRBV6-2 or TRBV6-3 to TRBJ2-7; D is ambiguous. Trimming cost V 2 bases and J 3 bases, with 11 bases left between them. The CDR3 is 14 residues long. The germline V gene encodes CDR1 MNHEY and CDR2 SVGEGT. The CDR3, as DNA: TGTGCCAGCAGTTACGACGGGTCCTTCTACGAGCAGTACTTC. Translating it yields CASSYDGSFYEQYF.

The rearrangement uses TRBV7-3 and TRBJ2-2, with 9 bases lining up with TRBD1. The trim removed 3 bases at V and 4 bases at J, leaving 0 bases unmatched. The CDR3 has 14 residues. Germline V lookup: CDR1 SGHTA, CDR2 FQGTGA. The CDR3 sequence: CASSLDRGTGELFF. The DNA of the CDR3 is TGTGCCAGCAGCTTGGACAGGGGCACCGGGGAGCTGTTTTTT.

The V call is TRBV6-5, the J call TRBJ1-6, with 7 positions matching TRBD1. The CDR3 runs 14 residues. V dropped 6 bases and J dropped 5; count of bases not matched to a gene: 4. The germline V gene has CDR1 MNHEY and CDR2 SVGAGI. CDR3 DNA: TGTGCCAGCAGCCGGACAGGCAATAATTCACCCCTCCACTTT. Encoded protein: CASSRTGNNSPLHF.

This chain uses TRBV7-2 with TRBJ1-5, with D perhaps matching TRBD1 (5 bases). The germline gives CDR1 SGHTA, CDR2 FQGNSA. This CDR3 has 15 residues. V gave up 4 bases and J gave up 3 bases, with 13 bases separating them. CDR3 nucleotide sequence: TGTGCCAGCAGCTCCATGGCAGGGCTCAATCAGCCCCAGCATTTT. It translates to CASSSMAGLNQPQHF. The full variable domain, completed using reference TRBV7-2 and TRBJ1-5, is GAGVSQSPSNKVTEKGKDVELRCDPISGHTALYWYRQSLGQGLEFLIYFQGNSAPDKSGLPSDRFSAERTGGSVSTLTIQRTQQEDSAVYLCASSSMAGLNQPQHFGDGTRLSIL.

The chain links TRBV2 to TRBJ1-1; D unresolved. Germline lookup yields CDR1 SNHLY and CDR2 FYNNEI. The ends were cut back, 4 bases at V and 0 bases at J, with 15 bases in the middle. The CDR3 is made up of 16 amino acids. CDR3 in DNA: TGTGCCAGCAGTGCATCAACCGGACTAGTGAACACTGAAGCTTTCTTT. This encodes CASSASTGLVNTEAFF. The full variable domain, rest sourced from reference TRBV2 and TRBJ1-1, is EPEVTQTPSHQVTQMGQEVILRCVPISNHLYFYWYRQILGQKVEFLVSFYNNEISEKSEIFDDQFSVERPDGSNFTLKIRSTKLEDSAMYFCASSASTGLVNTEAFFGQGTRLTVV.

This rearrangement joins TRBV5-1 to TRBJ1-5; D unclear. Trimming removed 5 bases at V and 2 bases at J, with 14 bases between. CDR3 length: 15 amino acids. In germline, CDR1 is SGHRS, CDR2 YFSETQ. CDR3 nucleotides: TGCGCCAGCAGGGCGGGGAGTGCGGGCAATCAGCCCCAGCATTTT. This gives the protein CASRAGSAGNQPQHF.

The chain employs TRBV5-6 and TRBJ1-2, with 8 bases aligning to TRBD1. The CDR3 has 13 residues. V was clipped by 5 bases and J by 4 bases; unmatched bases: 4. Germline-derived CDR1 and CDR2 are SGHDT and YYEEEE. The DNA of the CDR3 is TGTGCCAGCAGGGACAGGGTCCTCTATGGCTACACCTTC. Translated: CASRDRVLYGYTF.

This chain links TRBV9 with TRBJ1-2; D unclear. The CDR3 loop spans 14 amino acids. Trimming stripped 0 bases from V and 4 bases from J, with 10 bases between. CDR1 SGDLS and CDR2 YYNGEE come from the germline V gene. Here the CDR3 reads CASSVVSRPYGYTF. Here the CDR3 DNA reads TGTGCCAGCAGCGTAGTCTCCAGGCCCTATGGCTACACCTTC.

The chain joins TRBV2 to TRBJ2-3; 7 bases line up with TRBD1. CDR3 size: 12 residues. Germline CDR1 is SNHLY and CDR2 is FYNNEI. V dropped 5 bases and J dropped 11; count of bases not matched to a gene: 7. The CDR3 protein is CASSLRQGKQYF. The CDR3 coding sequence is TGTGCCAGCAGTCTACGACAGGGAAAGCAGTATTTT.

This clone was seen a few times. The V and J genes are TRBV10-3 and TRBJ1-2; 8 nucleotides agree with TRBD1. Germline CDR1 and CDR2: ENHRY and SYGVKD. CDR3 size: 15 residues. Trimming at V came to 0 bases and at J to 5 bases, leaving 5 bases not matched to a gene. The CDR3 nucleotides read TGTGCCATCAGTGAGTCGGGACAGGTACATTATGGCTACACCTTC. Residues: CAISESGQVHYGYTF.

The CDR3 is CASRTAGPNLGGYTF. CDR3 in DNA: TGTGCCAGCAGGACCGCAGGGCCCAATTTAGGTGGCTACACCTTC. The chain links TRBV11-2 to TRBJ1-2; a weak D match, TRBD1 (5 bases). There are 15 residues in the CDR3. In germline, CDR1 is SGHAT, CDR2 FQNNGV. The V gene lost 6 bases and the J gene lost 7 bases, with 21 bases spanning the gap.

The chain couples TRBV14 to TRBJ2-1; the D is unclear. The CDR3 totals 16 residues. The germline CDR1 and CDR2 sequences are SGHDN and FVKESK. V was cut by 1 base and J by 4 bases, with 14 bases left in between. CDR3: CASSQGVFARYNEQFF. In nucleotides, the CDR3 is TGTGCCAGCAGCCAAGGTGTCTTCGCTAGGTACAATGAGCAGTTCTTC.

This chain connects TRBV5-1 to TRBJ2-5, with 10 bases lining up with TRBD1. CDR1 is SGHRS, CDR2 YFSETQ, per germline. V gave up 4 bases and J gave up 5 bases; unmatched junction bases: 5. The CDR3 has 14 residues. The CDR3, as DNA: TGCGCCAGCAGCCCGACAGGGGGCATTGAGACCCAGTACTTC. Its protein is CASSPTGGIETQYF. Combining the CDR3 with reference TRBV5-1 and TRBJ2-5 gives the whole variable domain KAGVTQTPRYLIKTRGQQVTLSCSPISGHRSVSWYQQTPGQGLQFLFEYFSETQRNKGNFPGRFSGRQFSNSRSEMNVSTLELGDSALYLCASSPTGGIETQYFGPGTRLLVL.

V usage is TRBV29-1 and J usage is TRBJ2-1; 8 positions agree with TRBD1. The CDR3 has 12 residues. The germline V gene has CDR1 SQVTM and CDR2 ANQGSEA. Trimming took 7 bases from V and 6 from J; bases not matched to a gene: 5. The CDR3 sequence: CSAGQVFNEQFF. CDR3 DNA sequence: TGCAGCGCGGGACAGGTTTTCAATGAGCAGTTCTTC.